The 28 T cell receptor beta chains below all came from one sample that was sequenced in a study of T cell repertoires in cytomegalovirus infection. TCRdb re-called the reads through MiXCR, storing one row per CDR3 protein. The sample includes about 450,000 distinct CDR3 sequences, approximately 31% of them seen just once. Sample: PBMCs. Every receptor here comes from a human donor in good health (CMV status not recorded). Some clones in this sample may be carry-over from other donors' samples.

The chain is built from TRBV10-2 and TRBJ2-7, with D unclear. Trimming stripped 8 bases from V and 1 base from J, with 12 bases between. CDR3 length: 13 amino acids. From germline, CDR1 is WSHSY and CDR2 SAAADI. This CDR3 reads CASVGYSSYEQYF. As DNA, the CDR3 is TGCGCCAGCGTAGGCTATAGTTCCTACGAGCAGTACTTC.

This clonotype was detected only a few times. The chain links TRBV5-6 to TRBJ1-2, with D possibly matching TRBD1 (5 bases). Germline V lookup: CDR1 SGHDT, CDR2 YYEEEE. The CDR3 runs to 13 residues. The ends were cut back, 0 bases at V and 8 bases at J, with 11 bases in the middle. CDR3 in amino acids: CASSLGQGNGYTF. CDR3 sequence (DNA): TGTGCCAGCAGCTTGGGCCAGGGTAACGGCTACACCTTC. Full variable domain (rest looked up from reference TRBV5-6 and TRBJ1-2): DAGVTQSPTHLIKTRGQQVTLRCSPKSGHDTVSWYQQALGQGPQFIFQYYEEEERQRGNFPDRFSGHQFPNYSSELNVNALLLGDSALYLCASSLGQGNGYTFGSGTRLTVV.

V is TRBV20-1 and J is TRBJ2-7, with D possibly called TRBD1 or TRBD2 (5 bases each). This CDR3 region has 15 residues. Trimming pared 1 base from V and 0 bases from J, leaving 13 bases between. The germline V gene has CDR1 DFQATT and CDR2 SNEGSKA (reference sequence). CDR3: CSARVGPADSYEQYF. In DNA form, the CDR3 reads TGCAGTGCTAGAGTGGGACCGGCCGACTCCTACGAGCAGTACTTC.

This rearrangement joins TRBV6-1 to TRBJ1-5; 7 positions match TRBD1. The germline CDR1 and CDR2 sequences are MNHNS and SASEGT. Trimming took 4 bases from V and 2 from J; bases not matched to a gene: 5. This CDR3 region has 15 residues. The CDR3 DNA reads as TGTGCCAGCAGTGTCTCAGGGGGAGGCAATCAGCCCCAGCATTTT. Its protein product is CASSVSGGGNQPQHF.

The chain has TRBV6-2 or TRBV6-3 and TRBJ2-1; tentatively, D is TRBD1 (6 bases). V dropped 2 bases and J dropped 4 bases, with 9 bases sitting between them. This CDR3 is built from 14 residues. Germline CDR1 and CDR2: MNHEY and SVGEGT. CDR3 sequence (DNA): TGTGCCAGCAGTTACGGGGGCAGGTACAATGAGCAGTTCTTC. Residues: CASSYGGRYNEQFF.

V and J are TRBV2 and TRBJ1-6; 8 bases line up with TRBD1. The J segment lost 5 bases and the V segment lost 7 bases, leaving 7 bases of the junction unmatched. Germline V gives CDR1 SNHLY, CDR2 FYNNEI. This CDR3 spans 15 amino acids. The CDR3 DNA is TGTGCCAGCAAATCCCAGGGGGCAGATAATTCACCCCTCCACTTT. Its protein is CASKSQGADNSPLHF.

This clonotype occurred many times. The V and J genes are TRBV7-8 and TRBJ2-2; 11 positions match TRBD2. This CDR3 comprises 17 residues. Unmatched junction bases numbered 12, after V lost 6 bases and J lost 6 bases. From germline, CDR1 is SGHVS and CDR2 FQNEAQ. CDR3 in amino acids: CASSPGTRLAGSGELFF. As DNA, the CDR3 is TGTGCCAGCAGTCCAGGGACCCGACTAGCGGGGTCCGGGGAGCTGTTTTTT. Looking up the rest from reference TRBV7-8 and TRBJ2-2 gives the full variable domain: GAGVSQSPRYKVAKRGQDVALRCDPISGHVSLFWYQQALGQGPEFLTYFQNEAQLDKSGLPSDRFFAERPEGSVSTLKIQRTQQEDSAVYLCASSPGTRLAGSGELFFGEGSRLTVL.

This clonotype was seen a few times. The rearrangement links TRBV6-1 to TRBJ2-3; D uncertain. The germline gives CDR1 MNHNS, CDR2 SASEGT. The CDR3 is 15 residues long. V was trimmed by 6 bases and J by 0 bases, leaving 13 bases between them. The DNA of the CDR3 is TGTGCCAGCAGCAAGATGCAGACTAGCACAGATACGCAGTATTTT. The encoded protein is CASSKMQTSTDTQYF.

The chain links TRBV6-2 or TRBV6-3 to TRBJ1-5; D not resolved. Trimming stripped 4 bases from V and 2 bases from J, with 12 bases between. In germline, CDR1 is MNHEY, CDR2 SVGEGT. The CDR3 runs to 15 residues. This CDR3 reads CASSWESRGNQPQHF. The CDR3 DNA follows: TGTGCCAGCAGTTGGGAGAGTCGCGGCAATCAGCCCCAGCATTTT.

This clonotype was seen ten or more times. V is TRBV7-8 and J is TRBJ2-4; 8 bases map to TRBD2. This CDR3 region has 18 residues. The germline V gene has CDR1 SGHVS and CDR2 FQNEAQ. Unmatched junction bases numbered 17, after V lost 5 bases and J lost 5 bases. The chain's CDR3 is CASSTHGREAPGQNIQYF. The DNA of the CDR3 is TGTGCCAGCAGCACACACGGGAGGGAAGCCCCGGGGCAAAACATTCAGTACTTC.

There are a few counts of this clonotype. This chain's CDR3 is CASSQVEHTEAFF. The CDR3 DNA sequence: TGCGCCAGCAGCCAAGTGGAACACACTGAAGCTTTCTTT. V usage is TRBV4-1 and J usage is TRBJ1-1; D is undetermined. The CDR3 is 13 residues long. The V end lost 1 base, the J end lost 3 bases, and 6 bases lay between the germline ends. CDR1 and CDR2 from the germline V gene are MGHRA and YSYEKL.

The CDR3, as DNA: TGCGCCAGCAGCTTGGATTCTGGGTTGGGCAATCAGCCCCAGCATTTT. It specifies CASSLDSGLGNQPQHF. The V call is TRBV5-1, the J call TRBJ1-5; D remains ambiguous. The CDR3 covers 16 residues. V was pared by 0 bases and J by 2 bases, with 12 bases between. The germline V gene has CDR1 SGHRS and CDR2 YFSETQ.

Points on this clonotype: Its ends do not fully match the called genes, so a read error is possible. The chain is built from TRBV4-2 and TRBJ2-2; D may be TRBD2 (6 bases). This CDR3 contains 15 residues. Per the germline V gene, CDR1 is LGHNA and CDR2 is YNFKEQ. CDR3 in amino acids: CGSRPLGGNTGELFF. The CDR3 DNA sequence: TGTGGCAGCCGTCCGTTGGGGGGGAACACCGGGGAGCTGTTTTTT.

This clonotype has a count of ten or more. The V gene is TRBV4-1, the J gene TRBJ2-3, with D perhaps TRBD2 (6 bases). The CDR3 covers 14 residues. The germline gives CDR1 MGHRA, CDR2 YSYEKL. V was cut by 5 bases and J by 4 bases, with 13 bases left in between. DNA of the CDR3: TGCGCCAGCAGCTCCGGGGGAGAGGCAGATACGCAGTATTTT. Translation gives CASSSGGEADTQYF.

In this sample, this clonotype turned up once. The gene calls are TRBV2 and TRBJ2-7; 7 nucleotides agree with TRBD1. The CDR3 totals 13 residues. The germline gives CDR1 SNHLY, CDR2 FYNNEI. V lost 11 bases and J lost 1; bases outside the gene matches: 8. CDR3 sequence reads: CAGRTGLSYEQYF. CDR3 sequence (DNA): TGTGCCGGGCGGACAGGTCTTTCCTACGAGCAGTACTTC.

The V and J genes are TRBV3-1 and TRBJ1-3, with a weak D call TRBD1 (5 bases). Germline assignment: CDR1 LGHDT and CDR2 YNNKEL (reference sequence). The CDR3 is 17 amino acids. The ends were cut back, 10 bases at V and 1 base at J, with 23 bases in the middle. The CDR3 spells CATGRDWPTTSGNTIYF. The CDR3 region has the DNA TGTGCCACGGGCCGGGACTGGCCAACTACTTCTGGAAACACCATATATTTT.

This clonotype was detected a few times. The chain uses TRBV12-3 or TRBV12-4 and TRBJ2-1; D is ambiguous. V dropped 5 bases and J dropped 12 bases, with 23 bases sitting between them. The CDR3 has 15 residues. The DNA for the CDR3 is TGTGCCAGCAGTCTCCGCGACGCCCGGGCTCATGGGCAGTTCTTC. Translating gives CASSLRDARAHGQFF.

A remark on this clonotype: Because it lacks the conserved phenylalanine or tryptophan at the end, this CDR3 is likely a read error. This sequence joins TRBV28 and TRBJ2-1; 7 bases map to TRBD2. Germline V gives CDR1 MDHEN, CDR2 SYDVKM. The CDR3 runs 15 residues. V shed 3 bases, J shed 5 bases, and the junction held 7 bases outside the gene matches. CDR3 sequence reads: CASSFGLEFNNEQFL. CDR3 bases: TGTGCCAGCAGTTTCGGACTAGAATTTAACAATGAGCAGTTCTTA.

The chain uses TRBV28 and TRBJ2-7; 16 bases align to TRBD2. The ends lost 3 bases at V and 2 bases at J; junction bases unmatched: 10. CDR1 and CDR2 (germline): MDHEN, SYDVKM. This CDR3 has 19 amino acids. The CDR3 region has the DNA TGTGCCAGCAGTTTCAAATCCGGGACTAGCGGGGGGGCGGCCTACGAGCAGTACTTC. Residues: CASSFKSGTSGGAAYEQYF.

This clonotype was counted a few times. This chain joins TRBV24-1 and TRBJ2-1; 10 bases are shared with TRBD2. V was pared by 3 bases and J by 0 bases, with 4 bases of the junction left unmatched. The CDR3 totals 17 residues. Germline lookup yields CDR1 KGHDR and CDR2 SFDVKD. Here the CDR3 reads CATSDTSGVSSYNEQFF. Here the CDR3 DNA reads TGTGCCACCAGTGATACTAGCGGGGTTAGCTCCTACAATGAGCAGTTCTTC.

This clonotype was seen only once. A clone one base away is much larger, so this may be a read error. This rearrangement joins TRBV6-1 to TRBJ2-5; no definite D call. The CDR3 has 15 residues. V lost 5 bases to trimming and J lost 4 bases, with 17 bases between them. Germline assignment: CDR1 MNHNS and CDR2 SASEGT. The CDR3 coding sequence is TGTGCCAGCAGTCAAATGGATGGGAAGGGAGAGACCCAGTACTTC. This gives the protein CASSQMDGKGETQYF.

The rearrangement uses TRBV6-6 and TRBJ2-4, with D uncertain. Germline loops: CDR1 MNHNY, CDR2 SVGAGI (reference sequence). V was shortened by 4 bases and J by 5 bases, with 15 bases between the two germline ends. This CDR3 is built from 15 residues. CDR3 sequence: CASSSHFLSENIQYF. The CDR3 DNA reads TGTGCCAGCAGTTCCCACTTCCTCAGCGAAAACATTCAGTACTTC.

This clonotype was detected a few times. V is TRBV29-1 and J is TRBJ1-1; tentatively, D is TRBD1 (5 bases). This CDR3 has 13 amino acids. The germline V gene encodes CDR1 SQVTM and CDR2 ANQGSEA. The CDR3 is CSVPHRYNTEAFF. CDR3 bases: TGCAGTGTCCCTCACAGGTACAACACTGAAGCTTTCTTT.

This clonotype was counted only a few times. The chain has TRBV6-1 and TRBJ2-2, with D tentatively TRBD1 (5 bases). Per germline, CDR1 MNHNS and CDR2 SASEGT. The CDR3 spans 13 residues. V shed 7 bases and J shed 6 bases, with 12 bases lying between them. CDR3 bases: TGTGCCAGCACCCAGGGTAGGGCCGGGGAGCTGTTTTTT. Its translation: CASTQGRAGELFF.

There are a few counts of this clonotype. The chain uses TRBV6-2 or TRBV6-3 and TRBJ2-1; no reliable D call. Looked up from germline, CDR1 is MNHEY and CDR2 is SVGEGT. With 6 bases removed from V and 5 bases from J, the gap between germline ends came to 14 bases. There are 14 residues in the CDR3. In DNA form, the CDR3 reads TGTGCCAGCAGAAGGCCTAGAGACAACAATGAGCAGTTCTTC. As protein: CASRRPRDNNEQFF.

This clonotype was seen only a few times. This chain's CDR3 is CASSESYANTEAFF. Here the CDR3 DNA reads TGCGCCAGCAGTGAGTCGTACGCGAACACTGAAGCTTTCTTT. The chain links TRBV10-2 to TRBJ1-1; D not certain. CDR1 WSHSY and CDR2 SAAADI come from the germline V gene. The CDR3 length is 14 residues. V lost 0 bases to trimming and J lost 1 base, with 6 bases between them.

This clonotype was seen more than once but under ten times. In DNA, the CDR3 is TGTGCCAGTACGCGAATCGGGGCGAACACCGGGGAGCTGTTTTTT. Translation gives CASTRIGANTGELFF. The rearrangement uses TRBV19 and TRBJ2-2, with D tentatively TRBD2 (5 bases). V was shortened by 7 bases and J by 0 bases, with 12 bases between the two germline ends. The CDR3 runs to 15 residues. Germline V gives CDR1 LNHDA, CDR2 SQIVND (reference sequence). Full variable domain (rest looked up from reference TRBV19 and TRBJ2-2): DGGITQSPKYLFRKEGQNVTLSCEQNLNHDAMYWYRQDPGQGLRLIYYSQIVNDFQKGDIAEGYSVSREKKESFPLTVTSAQKNPTAFYLCASTRIGANTGELFFGEGSRLTVL.

This clonotype has a count of ten or more. The gene calls are TRBV6-2 or TRBV6-3 and TRBJ2-1; D could derive from TRBD1 or TRBD2 (5 bases each). Trimming took 6 bases from V and 6 from J, leaving 18 bases between them. The germline gives CDR1 MNHEY, CDR2 SVGEGT. The CDR3 runs 15 residues. CDR3 region: CASRGGHQGSNEQFF. The CDR3 bases are TGTGCCAGCAGAGGAGGACACCAGGGTAGCAATGAGCAGTTCTTC.